The subject of this entry is one T cell receptor (beta chain). The V end was cut by 8 bases, the J end by 7 bases, with 14 bases between. The CDR3 is 13 residues long. Germline V lookup: CDR1 SGHTA, CDR2 FQGNSA. Researchers took RNA transcripts and amplified the TCR beta CDR3 regions from them. The primer set for the first-round RT-PCR of the TCR CDR3 was HTBI. Each CDR3 protein is one row after TCRdb ran MiXCR on the multiplex PCR reads. Among fewer than 750,000 distinct CDR3 sequences listed, roughly 14% were seen once. This sample was included in a study of T cells in Graves' hyperthyroidism and ophthalmopathy. Enrolled ophthalmopathy patients presented with a Clinical Activity Score of at least 3, a NOSPECS grade of at least 4, and disease duration under 3 months. Every diagnosis used clinical symptoms, serum thyroxine and TRAb, thyroid ultrasound and orbital computed tomography. More than 8.5 ml of fresh peripheral blood supplied the PBMCs.

The rearrangement joins TRBV7-2 to TRBJ2-2; D might be TRBD1 or TRBD2, each matching 5 bases. The sequenced sample was blood. The sequence was obtained from a woman aged 40 to 50 with Graves' ophthalmopathy. The CDR3 DNA reads TGTGCCAGCGCGTCGGGGCCTGTCGGGGAGCTGTTTTTT. This sequence encodes CASASGPVGELFF.